These 25 T cell receptor beta chains were sequenced from one sample in a study of T cell changes during pregnancy in multiple sclerosis. Produced via immunoSEQ multiplex PCR; TCRdb's table is partial and in-frame only. This sample has 30,000 to 50,000 clones; almost 95% occur once, and the top ten carry 0.3% to 0.4%. Sequenced here: CD4+ T cells from peripheral blood mononuclear cells, sampled after pregnancy. Source of these receptors: a female donor with multiple sclerosis, enrolled in a pregnancy study.

V is TRBV7-3 and J is TRBJ2-3; 7 nucleotides agree with TRBD2. J lost 0 bases, V lost 4 bases, and 22 bases had no gene match. There are 21 residues in the CDR3. Germline assignment: CDR1 SGHTA and CDR2 FQGTGA. CDR3 coding DNA: TGTGCCAGCAGCTCCCGTTTCGGGACTACGATTGGAAACCCTAGCACAGATACGCAGTATTTT. Translation: CASSSRFGTTIGNPSTDTQYF.

This chain joins TRBV9 and TRBJ2-1; TRBD2 matches 7 bases. The CDR3 contains 13 residues. J lost 5 bases, V lost 4 bases, and 3 bases had no gene match. CDR1 and CDR2 from the germline V gene are SGDLS and YYNGEE. Written as DNA, the CDR3 is TGTGCCAGCAGCAGAGGGACTAACAATGAGCAGTTCTTC. This codes for CASSRGTNNEQFF.

This chain joins TRBV14 and TRBJ1-2; 7 nucleotides line up with TRBD1. V dropped 1 base and J dropped 7; count of bases not matched to a gene: 6. Germline V gives CDR1 SGHDN, CDR2 FVKESK. This CDR3 is built from 14 residues. The DNA for the CDR3 is TGTGCCAGCAGCCAAGTAGGGACAGCTCCTGGCTACACCTTC. It codes for CASSQVGTAPGYTF.

The rearrangement links TRBV27 to TRBJ1-1; tentatively, D is TRBD1 (6 bases). Germline lookup yields CDR1 MNHEY and CDR2 SMNVEV (reference sequence). The ends were cut back, 6 bases at V and 11 bases at J, with 25 bases in the middle. CDR3 length: 15 amino acids. CDR3 coding DNA: TGTGCCAGCAGAACCTTAACAGGTCGCGAGAGGGGGGCTTTCTTT. The encoded protein is CASRTLTGRERGAFF.

The chain recombines TRBV13 with TRBJ2-7; 7 bases fit TRBD1. This CDR3 is built from 14 residues. In germline, CDR1 is PRHDT, CDR2 FYEKMQ (reference sequence). Losses at the gene ends were 2 bases for V and 0 bases for J; bases not matched to a gene: 1. In DNA, the CDR3 is TGTGCCAGCAGCTTAAGGGGGCTCTCCTACGAGCAGTACTTC. As protein: CASSLRGLSYEQYF.

V usage is TRBV18 and J usage is TRBJ2-5, with unresolved D. Germline V gene data show CDR1 as KGHSH and CDR2 as LQKENI. The CDR3 is 15 amino acids. V lost 3 bases, J lost 1 base, and 12 bases lay in between. CDR3 bases: TGTGCCAGCTCACCGGTCGCTGGCAGCCAAGAGACCCAGTACTTC. It is translated as CASSPVAGSQETQYF. Together with reference TRBV18 and TRBJ2-5, the CDR3 gives the full variable domain: NAGVMQNPRHLVRRRGQEARLRCSPMKGHSHVYWYRQLPEEGLKFMVYLQKENIIDESGMPKERFSAEFPKEGPSILRIQQVVRGDSAAYFCASSPVAGSQETQYFGPGTRLLVL.

This chain connects TRBV27 to TRBJ1-1; TRBD1 matches 8 bases. This CDR3 spans 18 amino acids. Germline trimming cut 3 bases from V and 1 base from J; bases unmatched to any gene: 13. In germline, CDR1 is MNHEY, CDR2 SMNVEV (reference sequence). The CDR3 DNA reads TGTGCCAGCAGTTTCCAGGGGGCGTCAGGACATCGGAACACTGAAGCTTTCTTT. Translated, it gives CASSFQGASGHRNTEAFF.

The chain couples TRBV7-2 to TRBJ2-1; 11 bases align to TRBD2. The CDR3 loop spans 17 amino acids. Germline trimming cut 5 bases from V and 4 bases from J; bases unmatched to any gene: 10. Per the germline V gene, CDR1 is SGHTA and CDR2 is FQGNSA. This CDR3 reads CASSLNPTSGAYNEQFF. In DNA, the CDR3 is TGTGCCAGCAGCCTAAACCCGACTAGCGGGGCGTACAATGAGCAGTTCTTC. Together with reference TRBV7-2 and TRBJ2-1, the CDR3 gives the full variable domain: GAGVSQSPSNKVTEKGKDVELRCDPISGHTALYWYRQSLGQGLEFLIYFQGNSAPDKSGLPSDRFSAERTGGSVSTLTIQRTQQEDSAVYLCASSLNPTSGAYNEQFFGPGTRLTVL.

V usage is TRBV23-1 and J usage is TRBJ1-2; D may be TRBD1 (5 bases). TRBV23-1 is annotated as an ORF whose role is uncertain. V lost 6 bases and J 2 bases, leaving 22 bases between the germline ends. This CDR3 has 17 amino acids. The DNA of the CDR3 is TGCGCCAGCAGACGAACACAGGTTATCAAAGGGAACTATGGCTACACCTTC. Translation: CASRRTQVIKGNYGYTF.

The chain is built from TRBV19 and TRBJ1-2; tentative D call: TRBD1 (6 bases). In germline, CDR1 is LNHDA, CDR2 SQIVND (reference sequence). Trimming stripped 4 bases from V and 4 bases from J, with 10 bases between. The CDR3 length is 13 residues. CDR3 coding DNA: TGTGCCAGTAGTAGGGGGGGCCCCTATGGCTACACCTTC. Translating it yields CASSRGGPYGYTF.

J is TRBJ1-5 and V is TRBV7-5. TRBV7-5 is shown as a pseudogene. The CDR3 sequence is 15 residues long. The CDR3 reads CARSPREVSNQPQHF. The CDR3 DNA reads TGTGCCAGAAGCCCCCGGGAGGTTTCTAATCAGCCCCAGCATTTT.

This rearrangement joins TRBV19 to TRBJ2-4; 9 bases fit TRBD1. CDR1 and CDR2 (germline): LNHDA, SQIVND (reference sequence). The CDR3 is 18 amino acids. The ends lost 6 bases at V and 2 bases at J; junction bases unmatched: 14. The CDR3 DNA reads as TGTGCCAGTAGGACCCCGGGACAGGGTTCTAAAACCAAAAACATTCAGTACTTC. Protein sequence: CASRTPGQGSKTKNIQYF.

This chain links TRBV4-1 with TRBJ1-2; the match to TRBD1 covers 7 bases. Germline assignment: CDR1 MGHRA and CDR2 YSYEKL. This CDR3 comprises 14 residues. V lost 2 bases, J lost 7 bases, and 7 bases stayed unmatched. In DNA, the CDR3 is TGCGCCAGCAGCCAACCCCGACAGGGAAGTGGCTACACCTTC. Translation: CASSQPRQGSGYTF.

J is TRBJ2-1 and V is TRBV11-2; 12 bases fit TRBD2. The CDR3 has 18 amino acids. The V and J ends lost 5 bases and 0 bases, in that order; junction bases with no gene match: 8. The V gene's germline CDR1 is SGHAT and CDR2 FQNNGV. The CDR3 DNA reads TGTGCCAGCAGCCACCTACCGGGACTAGCGGGCTCCTACAATGAGCAGTTCTTC. It codes for CASSHLPGLAGSYNEQFF.

The DNA of the CDR3 is TGTGCCAGCTCACCGGGTGAGGACTATGGCTACACCTTC. Translation: CASSPGEDYGYTF. V gene TRBV18 combines with J gene TRBJ1-2; D is ambiguous. The CDR3 is 13 residues long. Germline V lookup: CDR1 KGHSH, CDR2 LQKENI. Trimming stripped 3 bases from V and 3 bases from J, with 8 bases between.

This clone turned up a few times. The V gene is TRBV10-3, the J gene TRBJ1-1; 7 bases fit TRBD1. The CDR3 is made up of 13 amino acids. Trimming at V came to 9 bases and at J to 0 bases, leaving 4 bases not matched to a gene. The germline gives CDR1 ENHRY, CDR2 SYGVKD. The CDR3 here is CAMRQGMNTEAFF. CDR3 sequence (DNA): TGTGCCATGAGACAGGGCATGAACACTGAAGCTTTCTTT.

The chain has TRBV2 and TRBJ1-6; the D is unclear. Trimming cost V 7 bases and J 7 bases, with 8 bases left between them. CDR3 length equals 12 residues. Germline V CDR1 and CDR2: SNHLY, FYNNEI. The CDR3 DNA sequence: TGTGCCAGCACGAACAGCAATTCACCCCTCCACTTT. It yields the protein CASTNSNSPLHF.

The chain is built from TRBV7-9 and TRBJ1-5, with 8 nucleotides matching TRBD1. With V trimmed by 1 base and J by 5 bases, 4 bases remained unmatched. Germline V gives CDR1 SEHNR, CDR2 FQNEAQ (reference sequence). This CDR3 has 15 amino acids. The CDR3 region is CASSLGTGKYQPQHF. CDR3 DNA: TGTGCCAGCAGCTTAGGGACAGGGAAGTATCAGCCCCAGCATTTT.

This chain uses TRBV7-9 with TRBJ2-3, with a weak D call TRBD2 (6 bases). Germline V gene data show CDR1 as SEHNR and CDR2 as FQNEAQ (reference sequence). Trimming pared 1 base from V and 2 bases from J, leaving 10 bases between. The CDR3 spans 15 residues. The CDR3 coding sequence is TGTGCCAGCAGCTTAGGGTTAGCGGTCACAGATACGCAGTATTTT. It codes for CASSLGLAVTDTQYF.

This clone was counted once. The gene calls are TRBV7-9 and TRBJ2-1; D perhaps matches TRBD2 (6 bases). Trimming left V 1 base short and J 0 bases short, with 13 bases between. The CDR3 sequence is 17 residues long. Germline assignment: CDR1 SEHNR and CDR2 FQNEAQ (reference sequence). CDR3 nucleotide sequence: TGTGCCAGCAGCTTAGGGGATAGCGGTTTCTCCTACAATGAGCAGTTCTTC. Translated, it gives CASSLGDSGFSYNEQFF.

The table lists this clone with a count of one. J is TRBJ1-2 and V is TRBV19; 11 nucleotides line up with TRBD1. Germline CDR1 LNHDA, CDR2 SQIVND (reference sequence). The CDR3 length is 15 residues. V trimming: 5 bases; J trimming: 3 bases; junction bases outside the gene matches: 5. CDR3 sequence reads: CASSAWTGGDYGYTF. The DNA for the CDR3 is TGTGCCAGTAGTGCGTGGACAGGGGGCGACTATGGCTACACCTTC. The whole variable domain, remainder taken from reference TRBV19 and TRBJ1-2, is DGGITQSPKYLFRKEGQNVTLSCEQNLNHDAMYWYRQDPGQGLRLIYYSQIVNDFQKGDIAEGYSVSREKKESFPLTVTSAQKNPTAFYLCASSAWTGGDYGYTFGSGTRLTVV.

The CDR3 sequence is CASSDFANGELFF. The CDR3 nucleotides are TGTGCCAGCAGTGATTTCGCGAACGGGGAGCTGTTTTTT. This rearrangement joins TRBV25-1 to TRBJ2-2, with no clear D. CDR3 length: 13 amino acids. CDR1 and CDR2 (germline): MGHDK, SYGVNS. V lost 3 bases and J lost 7, with 9 bases in between.

V gene TRBV5-4 combines with J gene TRBJ1-1; D is perhaps TRBD1 (5 bases). CDR1 is SGHNT, CDR2 YYREEE, per germline (reference sequence). The V end was cut by 0 bases, the J end by 2 bases, with 8 bases between. The CDR3 extends over 14 amino acids. The CDR3 loop reads CASSLDRINTEAFF. CDR3 bases: TGTGCCAGCAGCTTGGACAGGATCAACACTGAAGCTTTCTTT.

This rearrangement joins TRBV2 to TRBJ2-3, with TRBD2 as a possible D gene (5 bases). V lost 3 bases and J lost 2, with 12 bases in between. CDR1 and CDR2 from the germline V gene are SNHLY and FYNNEI. This CDR3 has 15 residues. Here the CDR3 DNA reads TGTGCCAGCAGTGATGCTAGCAGTTTCACAGATACGCAGTATTTT. Its translation is CASSDASSFTDTQYF.

This clone appeared a single time. This chain links TRBV7-9 with TRBJ1-4; D uncertain. V was cut by 1 base and J by 8 bases, with 11 bases left in between. Germline values: CDR1 SEHNR, CDR2 FQNEAQ (reference sequence). The CDR3 has 14 amino acids. The CDR3 region is CASSLGPGGEKLFF. The CDR3 nucleotides read TGTGCCAGCAGCTTAGGACCTGGCGGGGAAAAACTGTTTTTT.